Reported below is one TCR beta chain. The antigen remains undetermined. This entry is derived from a study of siplizumab effects on memory and regulatory T cells. The CDR3 contains 15 residues. The V and J ends lost 11 bases and 6 bases, in that order; junction bases with no gene match: 14. Germline V CDR1 and CDR2: SEHNR, FQNEAQ (reference sequence). Approximately 10^5 TCR templates were measured in each sample. Assay used: immunoSEQ multiplex PCR; TCRdb lists only in-frame clones, some missing. In the table there are around 83,000 clones, 90% of which are singletons. Study-level findings and limits: The majority of clones, roughly 80-97% of proliferating CD4+ or CD8+ clones, lacked an assignable naive or memory phenotype. Naive T cells appeared more varied than memory cells and looked like key alloresponse contributors. Among sequences traceable to unstimulated CD4+ memory cells, alloreactive ones were significantly reduced by siplizumab.

This receptor was taken from a human donor in good health. V and J are TRBV7-9 and TRBJ2-2, with 8 bases matching TRBD2. Source material: CD4+ T cells sorted from blood. The CDR3 sequence: CAPDPYREGSGELFF. The CDR3 DNA sequence: TGTGCCCCCGATCCCTACCGGGAGGGTTCCGGGGAGCTGTTTTTT.